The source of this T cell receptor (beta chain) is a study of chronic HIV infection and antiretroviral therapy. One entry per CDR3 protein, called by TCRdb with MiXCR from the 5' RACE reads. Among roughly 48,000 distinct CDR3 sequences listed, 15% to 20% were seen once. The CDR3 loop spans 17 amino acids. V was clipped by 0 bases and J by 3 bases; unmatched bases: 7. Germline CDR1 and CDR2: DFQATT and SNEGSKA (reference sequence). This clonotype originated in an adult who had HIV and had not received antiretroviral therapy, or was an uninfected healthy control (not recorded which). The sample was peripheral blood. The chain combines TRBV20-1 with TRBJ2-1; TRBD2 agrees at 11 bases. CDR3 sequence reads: CSARDPPLAGDYNEQFF. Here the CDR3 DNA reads TGCAGTGCTAGAGATCCCCCACTAGCGGGGGACTACAATGAGCAGTTCTTC.